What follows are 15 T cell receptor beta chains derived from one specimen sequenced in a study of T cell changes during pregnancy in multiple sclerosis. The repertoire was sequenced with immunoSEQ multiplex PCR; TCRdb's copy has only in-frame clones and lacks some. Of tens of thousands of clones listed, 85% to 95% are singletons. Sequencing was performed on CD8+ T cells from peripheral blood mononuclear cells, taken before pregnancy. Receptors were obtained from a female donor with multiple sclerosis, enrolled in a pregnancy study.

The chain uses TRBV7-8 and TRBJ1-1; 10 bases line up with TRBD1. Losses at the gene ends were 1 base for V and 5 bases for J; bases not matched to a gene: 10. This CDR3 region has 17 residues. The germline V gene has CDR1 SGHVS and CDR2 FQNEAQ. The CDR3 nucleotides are TGTGCCAGCAGCTTAGGGCGGACAGGGGGGGGGTGGACTGAAGCTTTCTTT. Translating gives CASSLGRTGGGWTEAFF.

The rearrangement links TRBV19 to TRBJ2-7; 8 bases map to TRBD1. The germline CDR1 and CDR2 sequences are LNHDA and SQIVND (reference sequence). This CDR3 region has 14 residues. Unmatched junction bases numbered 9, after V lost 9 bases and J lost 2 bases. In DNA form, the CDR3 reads TGTGCCAGCCAGACCACAGGGGGAGCCTACGAGCAGTACTTC. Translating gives CASQTTGGAYEQYF.

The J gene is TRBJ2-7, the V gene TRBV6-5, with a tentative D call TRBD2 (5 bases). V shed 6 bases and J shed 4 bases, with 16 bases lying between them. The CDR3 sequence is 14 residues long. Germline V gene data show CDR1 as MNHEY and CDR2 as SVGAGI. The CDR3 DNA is TGTGCCAGCAGCCCTACCCCTACGGGATACGAGCAGTACTTC. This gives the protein CASSPTPTGYEQYF.

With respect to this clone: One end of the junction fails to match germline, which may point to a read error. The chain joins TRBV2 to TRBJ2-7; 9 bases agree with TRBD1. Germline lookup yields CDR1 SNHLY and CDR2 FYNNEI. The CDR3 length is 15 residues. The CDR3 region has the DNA TGTGCCAGCAGAGAAGCCAGACAGGGGGCCTACGAGCAGTACTTC. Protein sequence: CASREARQGAYEQYF.

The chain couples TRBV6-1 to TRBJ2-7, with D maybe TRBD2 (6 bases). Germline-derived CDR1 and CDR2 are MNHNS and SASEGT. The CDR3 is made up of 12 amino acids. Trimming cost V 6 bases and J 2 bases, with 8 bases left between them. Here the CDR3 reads CASSGLPYEQYF. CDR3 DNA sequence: TGTGCCAGCAGCGGACTACCCTACGAGCAGTACTTC.

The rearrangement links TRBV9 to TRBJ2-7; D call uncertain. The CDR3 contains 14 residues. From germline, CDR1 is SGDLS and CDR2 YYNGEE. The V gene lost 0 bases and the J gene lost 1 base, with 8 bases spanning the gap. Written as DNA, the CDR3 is TGTGCCAGCAGCGTAGCTGTTACTTCCTACGAGCAGTACTTC. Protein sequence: CASSVAVTSYEQYF.

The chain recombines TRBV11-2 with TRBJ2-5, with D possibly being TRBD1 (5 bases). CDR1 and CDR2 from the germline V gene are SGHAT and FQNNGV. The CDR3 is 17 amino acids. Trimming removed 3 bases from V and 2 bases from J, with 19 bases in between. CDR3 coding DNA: TGTGCCAGCAGCTTCAAGTGGGGCGTCGAGTCTCAAGAGACCCAGTACTTC. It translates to CASSFKWGVESQETQYF. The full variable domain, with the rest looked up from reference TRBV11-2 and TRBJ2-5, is EAGVAQSPRYKIIEKRQSVAFWCNPISGHATLYWYQQILGQGPKLLIQFQNNGVVDDSQLPKDRFSAERLKGVDSTLKIQPAKLEDSAVYLCASSFKWGVESQETQYFGPGTRLLVL.

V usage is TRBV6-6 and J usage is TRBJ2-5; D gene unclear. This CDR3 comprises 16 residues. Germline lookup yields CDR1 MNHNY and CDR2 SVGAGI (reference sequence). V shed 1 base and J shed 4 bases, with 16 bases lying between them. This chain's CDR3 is CASSYWASVSSETQYF. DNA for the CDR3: TGTGCCAGCAGTTACTGGGCCTCCGTCTCCTCAGAGACCCAGTACTTC.

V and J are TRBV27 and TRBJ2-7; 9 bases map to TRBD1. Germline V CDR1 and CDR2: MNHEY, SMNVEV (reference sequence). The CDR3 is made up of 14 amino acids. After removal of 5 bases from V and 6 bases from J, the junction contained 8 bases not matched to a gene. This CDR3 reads CASSRPGTGREQYF. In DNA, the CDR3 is TGTGCCAGCAGTCGTCCCGGGACAGGGCGCGAGCAGTACTTC.

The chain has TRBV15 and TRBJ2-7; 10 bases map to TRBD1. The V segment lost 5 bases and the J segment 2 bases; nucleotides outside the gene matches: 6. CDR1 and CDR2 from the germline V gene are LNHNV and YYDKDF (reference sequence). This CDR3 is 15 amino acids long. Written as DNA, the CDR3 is TGTGCCACCAGCGCCGGGACAGGGGCGACCTACGAGCAGTACTTC. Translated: CATSAGTGATYEQYF.

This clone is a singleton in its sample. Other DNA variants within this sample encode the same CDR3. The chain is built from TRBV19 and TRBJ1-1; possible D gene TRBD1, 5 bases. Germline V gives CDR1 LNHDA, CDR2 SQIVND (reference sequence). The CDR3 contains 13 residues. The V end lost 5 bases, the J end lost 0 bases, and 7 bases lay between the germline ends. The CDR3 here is CASSLTVNTEAFF. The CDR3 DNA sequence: TGTGCCAGTAGTCTGACAGTGAACACTGAAGCTTTCTTT. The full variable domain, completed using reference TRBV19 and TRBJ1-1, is DGGITQSPKYLFRKEGQNVTLSCEQNLNHDAMYWYRQDPGQGLRLIYYSQIVNDFQKGDIAEGYSVSREKKESFPLTVTSAQKNPTAFYLCASSLTVNTEAFFGQGTRLTVV.

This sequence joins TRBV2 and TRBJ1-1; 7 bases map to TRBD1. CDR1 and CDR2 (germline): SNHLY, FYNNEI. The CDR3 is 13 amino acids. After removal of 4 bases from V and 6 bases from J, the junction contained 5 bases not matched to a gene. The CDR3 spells CASSGQGRAEAFF. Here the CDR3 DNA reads TGTGCCAGCAGTGGACAGGGAAGGGCTGAAGCTTTCTTT.

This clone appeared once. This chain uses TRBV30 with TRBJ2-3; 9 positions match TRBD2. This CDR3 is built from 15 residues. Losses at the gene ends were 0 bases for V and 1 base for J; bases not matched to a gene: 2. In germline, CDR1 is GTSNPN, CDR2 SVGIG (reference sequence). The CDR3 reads CAWSVEREGTDTQYF. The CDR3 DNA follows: TGTGCCTGGAGTGTAGAGCGGGAGGGCACAGATACGCAGTATTTT.

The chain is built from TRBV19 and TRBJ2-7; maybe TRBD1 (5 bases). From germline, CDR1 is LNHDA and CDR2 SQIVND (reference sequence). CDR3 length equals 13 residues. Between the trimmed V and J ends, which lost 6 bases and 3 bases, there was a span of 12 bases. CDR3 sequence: CASRRGHRYEQYF. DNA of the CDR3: TGTGCCAGTAGAAGAGGACATCGCTACGAGCAGTACTTC.

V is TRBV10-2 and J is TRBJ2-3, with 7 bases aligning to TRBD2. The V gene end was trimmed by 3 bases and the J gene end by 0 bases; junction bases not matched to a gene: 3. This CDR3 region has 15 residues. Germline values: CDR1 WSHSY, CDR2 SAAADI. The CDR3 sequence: CASSDYSGSTDTQYF. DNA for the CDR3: TGCGCCAGCAGTGACTATAGCGGGAGCACAGATACGCAGTATTTT.